The clone carrying this T cell receptor beta chain was observed a handful of times. Its antigen is undetermined. These data are taken from a study of sequential checkpoint blockade in melanoma. Study-wide background: First-line arms were nivolumab then ipilimumab, or the reverse, randomized 1:1. Both treatment sequences were followed by maintenance nivolumab.

Treatment described: randomized to nivolumab then ipilimumab (arm A) or the reverse (arm B). V dropped 2 bases and J dropped 7; count of bases not matched to a gene: 10. The germline CDR1 and CDR2 sequences are MNHGY and SAAAGT. The CDR3 extends over 17 amino acids. Profiling relied on immunoSEQ multiplex PCR, and the TCRdb table lists in-frame clones only, not all of them. The sample consists of over 3,500 clones, about 25% of them appearing once. Study conclusions and caveats: Rising tumor T-cell fraction and clonality meant about 30 times likelier benefit.

This sample comprised tumor tissue (inferred from file names), obtained from a patient given nivolumab and ipilimumab in sequence. The receptor was isolated from a human donor with melanoma. The rearrangement links TRBV6-8 to TRBJ2-1; the match to TRBD1 covers 11 bases. CDR3 DNA sequence: TGTGCCAGCAGTTACCTATGGACAGGGGGCGCGTCGAATGAGCAGTTCTTC. The encoded protein is CASSYLWTGGASNEQFF.